This TCR beta chain came from a study of cytomegalovirus exposure and HLA in healthy donors. The CDR3 is 16 amino acids. With 3 bases clipped from V and 1 base from J, the junction kept 7 bases outside the gene matches. Germline CDR1 and CDR2: SGHDN and FVKESK. This clone was seen a few times. PCR was performed using 60 Vbeta and 13 Jbeta primers. Some clones are missing from TCRdb's copy, which holds only in-frame ones; the method was immunoSEQ multiplex PCR. This sample has approximately 150,000 clones, with around 78% found just once. Sequencing was carried out using PBMCs. This rearrangement joins TRBV14 to TRBJ1-1; 8 bases agree with TRBD1. The sequence derives from a woman aged 18-29 years in good health and CMV-seropositive. The CDR3 sequence is CASSHRTGTGNTEAFF. The DNA for the CDR3 is TGTGCCAGCAGCCACCGAACCGGGACAGGGAACACTGAAGCTTTCTTT.